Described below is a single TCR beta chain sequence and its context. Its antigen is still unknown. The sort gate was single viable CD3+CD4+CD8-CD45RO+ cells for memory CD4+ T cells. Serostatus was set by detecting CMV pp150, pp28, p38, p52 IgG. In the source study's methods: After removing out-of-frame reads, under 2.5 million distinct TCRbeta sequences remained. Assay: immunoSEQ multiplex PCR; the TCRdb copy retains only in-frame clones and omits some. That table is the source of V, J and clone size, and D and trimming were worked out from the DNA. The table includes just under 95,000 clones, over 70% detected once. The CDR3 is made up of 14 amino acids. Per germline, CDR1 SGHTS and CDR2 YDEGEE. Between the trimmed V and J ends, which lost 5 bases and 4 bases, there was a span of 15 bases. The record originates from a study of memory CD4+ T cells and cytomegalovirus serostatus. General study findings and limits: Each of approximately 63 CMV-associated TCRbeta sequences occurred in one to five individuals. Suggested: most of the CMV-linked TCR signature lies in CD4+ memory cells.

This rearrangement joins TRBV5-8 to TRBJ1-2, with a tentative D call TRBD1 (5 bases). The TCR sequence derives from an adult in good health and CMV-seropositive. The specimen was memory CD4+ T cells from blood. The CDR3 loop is CASSPPGRSYGYTF. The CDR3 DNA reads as TGTGCCAGCAGTCCTCCGGGACGGTCCTATGGCTACACCTTC.